Listed below are T cell receptor beta chains from one sample, sequenced in a study of identical twins. TCRdb fed the 5' RACE reads into MiXCR, producing one record per CDR3 protein. This repertoire shows about 550,000 distinct CDR3 sequences, approximately 20% found once; its top ten account for around 0.5%. These data were also filed under a second study, of yellow fever vaccine responses in identical twins.

Sequencing was carried out using CD4+ T cells sorted from blood. These receptor sequences come from a young woman in good health. CDR3s include the opening cysteine and the closing phenylalanine or tryptophan. D genes are given only for firm matches.

>-|TRBV5-1|TRBJ2-1
CASSLGAGTSYNEQFF
>TRBD2|TRBV5-1|TRBJ2-3
CASSLVPTSGGTDTQYF
>TRBD1|TRBV10-3|TRBJ1-1
CATSGQPSEAFF
>-|TRBV27|TRBJ1-5
CASSFGPGGGNQPQHF
>-|TRBV20-1|TRBJ2-7
CSAREASSYEQYF
>TRBD2|TRBV5-1|TRBJ2-2
CASRRTSGNTNTGELFF
>TRBD1|TRBV6-1|TRBJ1-1
CASSARTGGIMWNTEAFF
>TRBD1|TRBV5-1|TRBJ2-2
CASSPGTGKNTGELFF
>TRBD2|TRBV25-1|TRBJ2-3
CASSGEGRGAGTDTQYF
>-|TRBV12-3/TRBV12-4|TRBJ1-2
CASSLDGSYGYTF
>-|TRBV6-5|TRBJ2-3
CDGAPRTDTQYF
>-|TRBV12-3/TRBV12-4|TRBJ1-5
CASSGGHNSNQPQHF
>-|TRBV10-3|TRBJ1-4
CAISERSGISEKLFF
>-|TRBV3-1|TRBJ2-2
CASSRTKGVNTGELFF
>TRBD1|TRBV13|TRBJ2-3
CASSSGTAYSTDTQYF
>TRBD2|TRBV7-6|TRBJ2-3
CASSLGGGSRSDTQYF
>-|TRBV20-1|TRBJ1-6
CSARDTTLGSYNSPLHF
>TRBD1|TRBV19|TRBJ2-5
CASEGQGGETQYF
>TRBD1|TRBV2|TRBJ2-1
CASRQGGSFNEQFF
>-|TRBV29-1|TRBJ2-5
CSVEDRPAPTGKKTQYF
>-|TRBV7-8|TRBJ2-4
CASSSLDYPLNAKNIQYF
>TRBD2|TRBV28|TRBJ2-5
CASSRLAGKETQYF
>-|TRBV12-3/TRBV12-4|TRBJ2-3
CASSRFPGSQYF
>TRBD2|TRBV5-1|TRBJ2-7
CASCTLAGGEQYF
>TRBD2|TRBV3-1|TRBJ2-3
CASSPGLAVEDTQYF
>-|TRBV27|TRBJ2-3
CASSLVGFGTDTQYF
>-|TRBV28|TRBJ1-2
CASSRRVHSNYGYTF
>TRBD2|TRBV6-5|TRBJ2-7
CASSYSLAGGYEQYF